Each of the 6 T cell receptor beta chains below was sequenced from the same sample in a study of blood T cell repertoires in COVID-19 (dated by TCRdb to 2018 to 2020). Library construction relied on the immunoSEQ multiplex PCR assay. The table comes from immuneACCESS by way of TCRdb, which keeps in-frame sequences with V and J called. Part of the clones is missing from these tables; in studies checked, under half for an unresolved V gene and the rest for unknown reasons. This sample has roughly 67,000 clones in its table, and 86% of those were observed once. The ten top clones hold 3.5% to 5% of the sample. The sequenced sample consisted of peripheral blood. These receptors were taken from a man between 45 and 60 years old with acute or convalescent COVID-19.

The chain has TRBV11-3 and TRBJ2-5; 8 bases line up with TRBD2. CDR1 is SGHNT and CDR2 is YENEEA in the germline V gene. The CDR3 loop spans 16 amino acids. The ends lost 4 bases at V and 7 bases at J; junction bases unmatched: 14. The CDR3 DNA sequence: TGTGCCAGCAGCTCGGGGGGGGCACGGGACGTAACGACCCAGTACTTC. This codes for CASSSGGARDVTTQYF.

The genes are TRBV2 and TRBJ2-1, with 8 bases lining up with TRBD2. Looked up from germline, CDR1 is SNHLY and CDR2 is FYNNEI. There are 17 residues in the CDR3. J was trimmed by 0 bases and V by 7 bases; bases with no gene match: 11. CDR3 nucleotides: TGTGCCAGCATTAGGAGACTAGCGCAAAGCTCCTACAATGAGCAGTTCTTC. Its translation is CASIRRLAQSSYNEQFF.

The chain uses TRBV18 and TRBJ2-3; TRBD2 matches at 11 bases. Trimming cost V 3 bases and J 3 bases; bases outside gene matches: 5. The CDR3 length is 16 residues. Per germline, CDR1 KGHSH and CDR2 LQKENI. The CDR3: CASSPSLAGGTDTQYF. The CDR3 nucleotides are TGTGCCAGCTCACCCTCCCTAGCGGGGGGAACAGATACGCAGTATTTT.

The chain has TRBV2 and TRBJ2-1; a possible D gene is TRBD2 (5 bases). Germline lookup yields CDR1 SNHLY and CDR2 FYNNEI. Trimming cost V 3 bases and J 14 bases, with 11 bases left between them. The CDR3 consists of 11 residues. The CDR3 loop reads CASSDTGTKFF. CDR3 sequence (DNA): TGTGCCAGCAGTGATACGGGAACTAAGTTCTTC.

The chain recombines TRBV7-9 with TRBJ1-5; D not resolved. The ends were cut back, 5 bases at V and 7 bases at J, with 9 bases in the middle. The length of the CDR3 is 12 residues. CDR1 and CDR2 from the germline V gene are SEHNR and FQNEAQ (reference sequence). CDR3 loop: CASSPLSQPQHF. CDR3 nucleotides: TGTGCCAGCAGCCCCCTTTCCCAGCCCCAGCATTTT.

The chain carries TRBV3-1 (or the pseudogene TRBV3-2) and TRBJ2-2, with no clear D. V was pared by 5 bases and J by 3 bases, with 10 bases between. Germline CDR1 is LGHDT and CDR2 is YNNKEL (reference sequence). The CDR3 contains 14 residues. Here the CDR3 DNA reads TGTGCCAGCAGCTATCCCTCAGACACCGGGGAGCTGTTTTTT. Amino acid sequence: CASSYPSDTGELFF.